One sample yielded the 30 T cell receptor beta chains listed below, sequenced in a study of identical twins. A single record per CDR3 protein comes from TCRdb applying MiXCR to the 5' RACE reads. The sample has about 720,000 distinct CDR3 sequences; 8.6% are singletons. These same records also appear under a second study, on yellow fever vaccine responses in identical twins.

Sequenced: PBMCs. The receptor source for this set is a woman aged 18-29 years in good health.

This clonotype was seen repeatedly, ten times or more. This rearrangement joins TRBV5-1 to TRBJ2-3; 7 bases align to TRBD2. Germline trimming cut 3 bases from V and 2 bases from J; bases unmatched to any gene: 6. CDR3 size: 15 residues. Germline loops: CDR1 SGHRS, CDR2 YFSETQ. The CDR3 bases are TGCGCCAGCAGCTCGGGTAGCGGGTCCACAGATACGCAGTATTTT. Amino acid sequence: CASSSGSGSTDTQYF.

This sequence joins TRBV12-3 or TRBV12-4 and TRBJ2-7, with 8 bases aligning to TRBD1. Trimming took 6 bases from V and 0 from J; bases not matched to a gene: 10. The CDR3 is 16 amino acids. CDR3 loop: CASSGQGEPSSYEQYF. DNA of the CDR3: TGTGCCAGCAGCGGACAGGGCGAACCCAGCTCCTACGAGCAGTACTTC.

This clonotype has more than one count but fewer than ten. The chain links TRBV14 to TRBJ2-7, with TRBD2 as a possible D gene (5 bases). The CDR3 totals 14 residues. CDR1 and CDR2 from the germline V gene are SGHDN and FVKESK. V gave up 4 bases and J gave up 2 bases, with 12 bases separating them. CDR3 protein: CASSPWTPPYEQYF. CDR3 nucleotides: TGTGCCAGCAGCCCCTGGACTCCTCCCTACGAGCAGTACTTC.

This clonotype has a count of ten or more. The chain carries TRBV5-6 and TRBJ2-1; the D is unclear. Germline lookup yields CDR1 SGHDT and CDR2 YYEEEE. This CDR3 has 15 residues. V was shortened by 2 bases and J by 0 bases, with 9 bases between the two germline ends. This CDR3 reads CASSFGPSSYNEQFF. CDR3 DNA sequence: TGTGCCAGCAGCTTTGGGCCGAGCTCCTACAATGAGCAGTTCTTC.

This clonotype has only a few counts. V gene TRBV7-9 combines with J gene TRBJ2-3, with D tentatively TRBD1 (6 bases). Germline V gives CDR1 SEHNR, CDR2 FQNEAQ (reference sequence). This CDR3 comprises 13 residues. V was pared by 3 bases and J by 7 bases, with 11 bases between. This CDR3 reads CASSFEGVHTQYF. The CDR3 coding sequence is TGTGCCAGCAGCTTCGAGGGGGTCCATACGCAGTATTTT.

On this clonotype: A much larger clone lies a single base off, so this may be a read error. The gene calls are TRBV6-5 and TRBJ1-1; the D is unclear. Germline V gene sequence: CDR1 MNHEY, CDR2 SVGAGI. V shed 0 bases and J shed 3 bases, with 8 bases lying between them. The CDR3 spans 14 residues. For the CDR3, the DNA is TGTGCCAGCAGTTACTCAGGGAGGGACACTGAAGCTTTCTTT. Residues: CASSYSGRDTEAFF.

DNA of the CDR3: TGCGCCAGCAGCTTCTCGTTGGCCCACACCGGGGAGCTGTTTTTT. It specifies CASSFSLAHTGELFF. The rearrangement joins TRBV5-1 to TRBJ2-2; the D is unclear. Germline loops: CDR1 SGHRS, CDR2 YFSETQ. This CDR3 is built from 15 residues. V shed 2 bases and J shed 3 bases, with 11 bases lying between them. Based on the CDR3 plus reference TRBV5-1 and TRBJ2-2, the full variable domain is KAGVTQTPRYLIKTRGQQVTLSCSPISGHRSVSWYQQTPGQGLQFLFEYFSETQRNKGNFPGRFSGRQFSNSRSEMNVSTLELGDSALYLCASSFSLAHTGELFFGEGSRLTVL.

Many counts were recorded for this clonotype. J is TRBJ2-3 and V is TRBV7-9; possibly TRBD2 for D (7 bases). Between the trimmed V and J ends, which lost 2 bases and 5 bases, there was a span of 11 bases. There are 14 residues in the CDR3. Germline assignment: CDR1 SEHNR and CDR2 FQNEAQ (reference sequence). Written as DNA, the CDR3 is TGTGCCAGCAGCTTAACGGGGGGCCTAGATACGCAGTATTTT. Protein sequence: CASSLTGGLDTQYF.

Ten or more counts support this clonotype. The gene calls are TRBV12-3 or TRBV12-4 and TRBJ1-1; D not certain. The CDR3 contains 13 residues. Trimming stripped 6 bases from V and 1 base from J, with 9 bases between. CDR3 nucleotide sequence: TGTGCCAGCAGCCGAGCGGGGAACACTGAAGCTTTCTTT. Its translation: CASSRAGNTEAFF.

The V and J genes are TRBV5-1 and TRBJ2-2, with D perhaps TRBD2 (6 bases). Germline V CDR1 and CDR2: SGHRS, YFSETQ. Trimming took off 0 bases at V and 2 bases at J, with 14 bases between the two ends. This CDR3 region has 17 residues. CDR3 coding DNA: TGCGCCAGCAGCTTGGCCGAACTAGCCGTAAACACCGGGGAGCTGTTTTTT. Translated, it gives CASSLAELAVNTGELFF.

This clonotype was observed a handful of times. The J gene is TRBJ1-2, the V gene TRBV7-9; a weak D match, TRBD1 (6 bases). The CDR3 covers 17 residues. Deletions cut 4 bases from V and 2 bases from J, with 20 bases between. The germline gives CDR1 SEHNR, CDR2 FQNEAQ (reference sequence). CDR3 region: CASSSDRRGISNYGYTF. CDR3 bases: TGTGCCAGCAGCTCCGACAGGCGCGGGATATCCAACTATGGCTACACCTTC.

This clonotype occurred many times. The chain uses TRBV25-1 and TRBJ1-2; D remains ambiguous. The CDR3 consists of 13 residues. Germline V gives CDR1 MGHDK, CDR2 SYGVNS. Trimming pared 4 bases from V and 8 bases from J, leaving 14 bases between. This CDR3 is CASSAQSYSGYTF. CDR3 DNA: TGTGCCAGCAGTGCCCAGAGCTACTCAGGCTACACCTTC.

In its sample, this clonotype was seen many times. The V gene is TRBV9, the J gene TRBJ2-3; D is unresolved. The germline gives CDR1 SGDLS, CDR2 YYNGEE. This CDR3 has 16 amino acids. Trimming removed 0 bases at V and 4 bases at J, with 15 bases between. The CDR3 region is CASSVGTDGPADTQYF. CDR3 DNA sequence: TGTGCCAGCAGCGTAGGGACGGACGGCCCTGCAGATACGCAGTATTTT.

A few counts support this clonotype. This chain joins TRBV7-2 and TRBJ2-1, with 7 positions matching TRBD1. In germline, CDR1 is SGHTA, CDR2 FQGNSA. The CDR3 has 12 amino acids. With 5 bases clipped from V and 16 bases from J, the junction kept 11 bases outside the gene matches. The CDR3 loop is CASSPPGQRLFF. The CDR3 DNA sequence: TGTGCCAGCAGCCCTCCGGGACAGCGCTTATTCTTC. The variable domain in full, completed from reference TRBV7-2 and TRBJ2-1, reads GAGVSQSPSNKVTEKGKDVELRCDPISGHTALYWYRQSLGQGLEFLIYFQGNSAPDKSGLPSDRFSAERTGGSVSTLTIQRTQQEDSAVYLCASSPPGQRLFFGPGTRLTVL.

This clonotype was detected ten times or more. V usage is TRBV29-1 and J usage is TRBJ2-7; D is possibly TRBD2 (7 bases). Trimming left V 4 bases short and J 5 bases short, with 15 bases between. Germline CDR1 reads SQVTM; CDR2 reads ANQGSEA. CDR3 length: 13 residues. The CDR3 protein is CSVVRGTTHEQYF. The CDR3 DNA sequence: TGCAGCGTTGTGAGGGGGACTACTCACGAGCAGTACTTC.

Here the CDR3 reads CASSLYRGDGNEQFF. CDR3 sequence (DNA): TGTGCCAGCAGCTTATACCGAGGGGACGGGAATGAGCAGTTCTTC. This rearrangement joins TRBV7-6 to TRBJ2-1; tentatively, D is TRBD1 or TRBD2 (5 bases each). V was pared by 2 bases and J by 7 bases, with 15 bases between. Per germline, CDR1 SGHVS and CDR2 FNYEAQ. The CDR3 has 15 amino acids.

V usage is TRBV24-1 and J usage is TRBJ2-2, with 12 bases that match TRBD2. J gave up 4 bases and V 10 bases, and 3 bases lay outside the gene matches. The CDR3 covers 14 residues. The germline V gene encodes CDR1 KGHDR and CDR2 SFDVKD. The CDR3 nucleotides are TGTGCCACGCGGACTAGCGGGACCACCGGGGAGCTGTTTTTT. As protein: CATRTSGTTGELFF.

The table lists this clonotype with a few counts. V and J are TRBV28 and TRBJ1-5, with 7 bases that match TRBD1. This CDR3 is 16 amino acids long. Germline V lookup: CDR1 MDHEN, CDR2 SYDVKM. J lost 3 bases, V lost 6 bases, and 11 bases had no gene match. Here the CDR3 DNA reads TGTGCCAGCAGCCCCGACAGGGCTACTTTCAATCAGCCCCAGCATTTT. Translating gives CASSPDRATFNQPQHF.

This clonotype was picked up a small number of times. This chain joins TRBV30 and TRBJ2-7; D ambiguous. The CDR3 sequence is 14 residues long. Looked up from germline, CDR1 is GTSNPN and CDR2 is SVGIG (reference sequence). Trimming left V 1 base short and J 5 bases short, with 15 bases between. CDR3 residues: CAWSATGLLDEQYF. CDR3 coding DNA: TGTGCCTGGAGTGCGACTGGGCTTCTGGACGAGCAGTACTTC.

This clonotype was picked up a small number of times. This chain joins TRBV15 and TRBJ2-7; 8 bases map to TRBD1. The germline V gene has CDR1 LNHNV and CDR2 YYDKDF (reference sequence). After removal of 1 base from V and 0 bases from J, the junction contained 5 bases not matched to a gene. The CDR3 is 16 amino acids. CDR3 in amino acids: CATSRARGQASYEQYF. CDR3 DNA: TGTGCCACCAGCAGAGCCCGGGGACAGGCCTCCTACGAGCAGTACTTC.

J is TRBJ2-1 and V is TRBV5-4; 8 positions match TRBD2. Trimming at V came to 7 bases and at J to 1 base, leaving 7 bases not matched to a gene. Germline CDR1 and CDR2: SGHNT and YYREEE (reference sequence). The CDR3 loop spans 15 amino acids. The CDR3 DNA reads as TGTGCCAGCTCGGAGACTAGCGCTTCCTACAATGAGCAGTTCTTC. Translation gives CASSETSASYNEQFF.

This clonotype was found many times. This chain links TRBV12-3 or TRBV12-4 with TRBJ2-4; 7 bases line up with TRBD2. V lost 5 bases to trimming and J lost 1 base; unmatched junction nucleotides: 5. This CDR3 has 15 amino acids. The CDR3 loop reads CASSPQLAAKNIQYF. CDR3 bases: TGTGCCAGCAGTCCCCAACTAGCGGCCAAAAACATTCAGTACTTC.

The chain joins TRBV6-5 to TRBJ2-1; 10 bases line up with TRBD2. The ends lost 2 bases at V and 7 bases at J; junction bases unmatched: 5. Germline loops: CDR1 MNHEY, CDR2 SVGAGI. The CDR3 covers 15 residues. The CDR3 DNA follows: TGTGCCAGCAGTTACCGGCTAGCGGGGGAGAATGAGCAGTTCTTC. Translation: CASSYRLAGENEQFF.

The chain carries TRBV20-1 and TRBJ1-2; perhaps TRBD1 as D (5 bases). Per germline, CDR1 DFQATT and CDR2 SNEGSKA (reference sequence). V was trimmed by 2 bases and J by 6 bases, leaving 10 bases between them. This CDR3 is built from 12 residues. CDR3 nucleotide sequence: TGCAGTGCTAGACAGGGTCCTCATGGCTACACCTTC. Translation: CSARQGPHGYTF.

This clonotype was picked up many times. The gene calls are TRBV7-9 and TRBJ1-4; no clear D. In germline, CDR1 is SEHNR, CDR2 FQNEAQ (reference sequence). V lost 5 bases and J lost 0, with 13 bases in between. This CDR3 spans 16 amino acids. The CDR3 spells CASSESLLATNEKLFF. CDR3 in DNA: TGTGCCAGCAGCGAAAGCCTCCTTGCAACTAATGAAAAACTGTTTTTT.

The chain has TRBV12-1 and TRBJ1-1; the table gives TRBD1 as D, unverified against the DNA. TRBV12-1 is a listed pseudogene. The CDR3 contains 17 residues. CDR3 region: CASSLPGPQGVNTEAFF. The CDR3 nucleotides read TGTGCCAGCAGCTTACCCGGCCCGCAGGGGGTGAACACTGAAGCTTTCTTT.

This clonotype was seen only a few times. This chain joins TRBV4-2 and TRBJ2-2, with D tentatively TRBD2 (6 bases). Germline V CDR1 and CDR2: LGHNA, YNFKEQ. The CDR3 extends over 16 amino acids. Trimming removed 0 bases from V and 4 bases from J, with 12 bases in between. The CDR3 here is CASSQDVAGSTGELFF. CDR3 bases: TGTGCCAGCAGCCAAGATGTGGCGGGGTCCACCGGGGAGCTGTTTTTT.

This clonotype was seen at least ten times. The chain couples TRBV7-2 to TRBJ2-1; 9 bases map to TRBD2. The CDR3 consists of 14 residues. The V gene's germline CDR1 is SGHTA and CDR2 FQGNSA. Losses at the gene ends were 1 base for V and 8 bases for J; bases not matched to a gene: 3. The CDR3 sequence is CASSLGTSVHEQFF. In nucleotides, the CDR3 is TGTGCCAGCAGCTTAGGGACTAGCGTCCATGAGCAGTTCTTC.

This clonotype has at least ten counts. This chain connects TRBV7-2 to TRBJ2-1, with D hard to call. Germline V lookup: CDR1 SGHTA, CDR2 FQGNSA. V was pared by 2 bases and J by 6 bases, with 8 bases between. The CDR3 runs 13 residues. The CDR3 spells CASSLLRSNEQFF. For the CDR3, the DNA is TGTGCCAGCAGCTTATTACGAAGCAATGAGCAGTTCTTC. Filled out from reference TRBV7-2 and TRBJ2-1, the complete variable domain reads GAGVSQSPSNKVTEKGKDVELRCDPISGHTALYWYRQSLGQGLEFLIYFQGNSAPDKSGLPSDRFSAERTGGSVSTLTIQRTQQEDSAVYLCASSLLRSNEQFFGPGTRLTVL.

This clonotype was found a few times. The chain carries TRBV29-1 and TRBJ2-2; D gene unclear. CDR3 size: 14 residues. Trimming took off 4 bases at V and 0 bases at J, with 9 bases between the two ends. The germline gives CDR1 SQVTM, CDR2 ANQGSEA. The CDR3 sequence: CSVGSRANTGELFF. DNA for the CDR3: TGCAGCGTTGGGTCCCGAGCGAACACCGGGGAGCTGTTTTTT.